Following are 13 T cell receptor beta chains from one sample sequenced in a study of a mutant IDH1 vaccine in newly diagnosed glioma. Indicated time point: week 11, during vaccination. Every vaccination contained 300 ug of the mutant IDH1 20-mer peptide and was paired with topical imiquimod. Sequencing was performed with immunoSEQ multiplex PCR; in TCRdb, only in-frame clones are kept and a portion is missing. The sample lists more than 30,000 clones, 90% occurring once. Their antigens remain unidentified. This specimen was PBMCs, taken from a glioma patient whose treatment included an IDH1 peptide vaccine. The receptors here all came from a man between 18 and 35 years old with glioma.

This clone was seen a few times. This rearrangement joins TRBV30 to TRBJ1-4; 9 bases are shared with TRBD1. Losses at the gene ends were 5 bases for V and 7 bases for J; bases not matched to a gene: 5. Germline V gives CDR1 GTSNPN, CDR2 SVGIG (reference sequence). The CDR3 spans 13 residues. The chain's CDR3 is CAWAQGASEKLFF. In DNA form, the CDR3 reads TGTGCCTGGGCACAGGGGGCGAGTGAAAAACTGTTTTTT.

V and J are TRBV10-3 and TRBJ2-1; TRBD2 matches 9 bases. This CDR3 is 16 amino acids long. The V gene's germline CDR1 is ENHRY and CDR2 SYGVKD. The trim removed 4 bases at V and 6 bases at J, leaving 10 bases unmatched. CDR3 bases: TGTGCCATCAGTGCCATAGCGGGAGATCGGGGCAATGAGCAGTTCTTC. This translates into CAISAIAGDRGNEQFF.

The chain joins TRBV5-6 to TRBJ2-1, with 8 positions matching TRBD2. CDR1 is SGHDT, CDR2 YYEEEE, per germline. The CDR3 has 15 residues. V lost 6 bases to trimming and J lost 8 bases; unmatched junction nucleotides: 13. CDR3 in amino acids: CASNAPGLEWDEQFF. CDR3 DNA: TGTGCCAGCAACGCCCCGGGACTAGAATGGGATGAGCAGTTCTTC. Full variable domain (rest looked up from reference TRBV5-6 and TRBJ2-1): DAGVTQSPTHLIKTRGQQVTLRCSPKSGHDTVSWYQQALGQGPQFIFQYYEEEERQRGNFPDRFSGHQFPNYSSELNVNALLLGDSALYLCASNAPGLEWDEQFFGPGTRLTVL.

The chain combines TRBV9 with TRBJ2-2, with 7 positions matching TRBD2. The ends lost 1 base at V and 0 bases at J; junction bases unmatched: 6. CDR1 and CDR2 from the germline V gene are SGDLS and YYNGEE. The CDR3 extends over 17 amino acids. For the CDR3, the DNA is TGTGCCAGCAGCGTATCGGGCGGGAGAGCGAACACCGGGGAGCTGTTTTTT. As protein: CASSVSGGRANTGELFF. Full variable domain (remainder filled in from reference TRBV9 and TRBJ2-2): DSGVTQTPKHLITATGQRVTLRCSPRSGDLSVYWYQQSLDQGLQFLIQYYNGEERAKGNILERFSAQQFPDLHSELNLSSLELGDSALYFCASSVSGGRANTGELFFGEGSRLTVL.

J is TRBJ2-1 and V is TRBV5-1; tentatively, D is TRBD2 (6 bases). V lost 0 bases, J lost 9 bases, and 16 bases lay in between. This CDR3 comprises 15 residues. Germline V lookup: CDR1 SGHRS, CDR2 YFSETQ. The CDR3 region is CASSLAGAPEVEQFF. The CDR3 DNA reads as TGCGCCAGCAGCTTGGCGGGAGCCCCCGAGGTTGAGCAGTTCTTC.

The chain links TRBV19 to TRBJ2-1, with 11 nucleotides matching TRBD2. V lost 5 bases, J lost 3 bases, and 3 bases stayed unmatched. The CDR3 length is 15 residues. Per germline, CDR1 LNHDA and CDR2 SQIVND (reference sequence). The CDR3 sequence is CASSELAGVYNEQFF. DNA for the CDR3: TGTGCCAGTAGTGAACTAGCGGGAGTCTACAATGAGCAGTTCTTC.

The V and J genes are TRBV5-4 and TRBJ1-5; D is ambiguous. Germline V gene sequence: CDR1 SGHNT, CDR2 YYREEE (reference sequence). The CDR3 covers 10 residues. The ends were cut back, 8 bases at V and 9 bases at J, with 9 bases in the middle. The CDR3 region is CASPVGPQHF. The DNA for the CDR3 is TGTGCCAGTCCCGTGGGGCCCCAGCATTTT.

J is TRBJ1-3 and V is TRBV5-6, with 9 nucleotides matching TRBD1. Per germline, CDR1 SGHDT and CDR2 YYEEEE. The junction had 4 bases not matched to a gene; V was cut back by 0 bases and J by 0 bases. The CDR3 is 17 amino acids. CDR3 sequence (DNA): TGTGCCAGCAGCTTGGGGACAGGGGCCCCCTCTGGAAACACCATATATTTT. As protein: CASSLGTGAPSGNTIYF.

The V call is TRBV4-1, the J call TRBJ2-2, with D perhaps TRBD1 (5 bases). The CDR3 is 15 residues long. The V gene lost 0 bases and the J gene lost 1 base, with 6 bases spanning the gap. The germline gives CDR1 MGHRA, CDR2 YSYEKL. CDR3 nucleotide sequence: TGCGCCAGCAGCCAAGACAGGGTGAACACCGGGGAGCTGTTTTTT. Residues: CASSQDRVNTGELFF.

This clone was seen only a few times. The rearrangement uses TRBV4-1 and TRBJ1-1; D gene ambiguous. From germline, CDR1 is MGHRA and CDR2 YSYEKL. The CDR3 has 13 residues. V was shortened by 5 bases and J by 1 base, with 8 bases between the two germline ends. The CDR3 DNA follows: TGCGCCAGCAGCTCTAAAGGGAACACTGAAGCTTTCTTT. This translates into CASSSKGNTEAFF.

The chain employs TRBV2 and TRBJ2-2; D not resolved. Germline V gives CDR1 SNHLY, CDR2 FYNNEI. V lost 7 bases, J lost 0 bases, and 9 bases lay in between. CDR3 size: 14 residues. CDR3 protein: CASNWAANTGELFF. DNA for the CDR3: TGTGCCAGCAATTGGGCAGCGAACACCGGGGAGCTGTTTTTT.

This chain uses TRBV14 with TRBJ1-1, with TRBD1 matching over 7 bases. V was pared by 2 bases and J by 5 bases, with 8 bases of the junction left unmatched. The germline V gene encodes CDR1 SGHDN and CDR2 FVKESK. This CDR3 region has 15 residues. CDR3 in DNA: TGTGCCAGCAGCCAACTCAGACAGGGCGGAACTGAAGCTTTCTTT. Amino acids: CASSQLRQGGTEAFF.

This clone was detected only once. The chain employs TRBV4-3 and TRBJ2-6; perhaps TRBD2 as D (5 bases). V dropped 4 bases and J dropped 2 bases, with 24 bases sitting between them. The CDR3 has 20 amino acids. Germline CDR1 reads LGHNA; CDR2 reads YSLEER. The CDR3 loop reads CASSRAWVGPGSPGANVLTF. The CDR3 DNA reads TGCGCCAGCAGCCGGGCGTGGGTTGGCCCGGGGTCGCCTGGGGCCAACGTCCTGACTTTC.